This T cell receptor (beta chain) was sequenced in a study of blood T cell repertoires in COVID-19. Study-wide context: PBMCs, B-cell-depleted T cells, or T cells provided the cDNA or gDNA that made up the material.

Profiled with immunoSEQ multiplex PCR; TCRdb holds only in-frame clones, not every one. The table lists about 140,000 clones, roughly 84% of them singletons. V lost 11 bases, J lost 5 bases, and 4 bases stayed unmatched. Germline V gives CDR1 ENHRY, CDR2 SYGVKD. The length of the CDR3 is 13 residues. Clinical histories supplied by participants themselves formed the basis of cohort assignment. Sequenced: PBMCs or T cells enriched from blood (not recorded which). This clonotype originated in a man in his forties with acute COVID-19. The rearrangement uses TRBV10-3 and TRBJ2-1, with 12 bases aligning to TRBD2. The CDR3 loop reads CASGLAGHNEQFF. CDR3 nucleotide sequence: TGTGCCTCCGGACTAGCGGGGCACAATGAGCAGTTCTTC.